This T cell receptor beta chain was recovered during a study of T cell clonality in common variable immunodeficiency. This clone was picked up many times. The antigen is unknown. The read gets to within 3 residues of the CDR3 end, and the germline J gene fills in the rest. Both groups were predominantly of Caucasian heritage. The CDR3 has 11 amino acids. Germline V gene sequence: CDR1 LNHDA, CDR2 SQIVND (reference sequence). V dropped 3 bases and J dropped 6 bases, with 5 bases sitting between them. Findings of the study overall: Compared with controls, CVID subjects had fewer shared TCRbeta clones. Compared with healthy controls, CVID subjects showed increased TCRbeta clonality, mostly in about a third.

Only in-frame clones appear in the TCRdb table, and some are missing; sequencing was by immunoSEQ multiplex PCR. The sample holds about 64,000 clones, and no clone turns up only once. The sample taken for sequencing was peripheral blood mononuclear cells. The TCR was taken from a person aged 18 to 75 in good health. The chain recombines TRBV19 with TRBJ1-1; a weak D match, TRBD1 (5 bases). The CDR3 loop reads CASSIRAEAFF. Partial CDR3 DNA: TGTGCCAGTAGTATCAGGGCTGAA.